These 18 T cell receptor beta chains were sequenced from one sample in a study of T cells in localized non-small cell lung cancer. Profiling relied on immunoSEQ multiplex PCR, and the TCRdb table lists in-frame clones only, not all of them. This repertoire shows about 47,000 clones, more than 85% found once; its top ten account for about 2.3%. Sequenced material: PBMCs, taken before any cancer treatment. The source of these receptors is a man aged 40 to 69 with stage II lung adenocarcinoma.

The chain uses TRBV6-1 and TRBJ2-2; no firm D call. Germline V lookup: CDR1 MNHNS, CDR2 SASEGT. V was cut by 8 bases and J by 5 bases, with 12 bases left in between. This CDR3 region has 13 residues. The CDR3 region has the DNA TGTGCCAGCCGCCTACCCAATACCGGGGAGCTGTTTTTT. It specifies CASRLPNTGELFF.

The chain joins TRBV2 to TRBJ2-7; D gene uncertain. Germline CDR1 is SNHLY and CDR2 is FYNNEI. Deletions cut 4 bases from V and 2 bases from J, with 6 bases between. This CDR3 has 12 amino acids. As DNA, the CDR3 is TGTGCCAGCAGTGTCACAACCTACGAGCAGTACTTC. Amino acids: CASSVTTYEQYF.

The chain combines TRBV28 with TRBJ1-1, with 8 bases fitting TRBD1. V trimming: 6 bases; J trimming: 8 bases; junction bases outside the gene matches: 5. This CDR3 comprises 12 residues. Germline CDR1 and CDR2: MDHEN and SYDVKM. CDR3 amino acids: CASRYRDREAFF. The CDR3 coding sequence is TGTGCCAGCAGATACCGGGACAGGGAAGCTTTCTTT.

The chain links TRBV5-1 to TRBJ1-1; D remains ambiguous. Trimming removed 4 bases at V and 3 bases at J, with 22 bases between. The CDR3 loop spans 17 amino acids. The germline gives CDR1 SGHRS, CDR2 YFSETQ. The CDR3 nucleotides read TGCGCCAGCAGCCCTTCCTATCGGGTCAATGGGGACACTGAAGCTTTCTTT. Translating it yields CASSPSYRVNGDTEAFF.

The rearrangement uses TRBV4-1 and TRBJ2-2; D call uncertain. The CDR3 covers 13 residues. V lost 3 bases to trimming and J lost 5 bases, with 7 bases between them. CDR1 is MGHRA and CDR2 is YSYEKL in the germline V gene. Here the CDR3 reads CASSHPWTGELFF. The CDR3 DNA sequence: TGCGCCAGCAGCCACCCGTGGACCGGGGAGCTGTTTTTT.

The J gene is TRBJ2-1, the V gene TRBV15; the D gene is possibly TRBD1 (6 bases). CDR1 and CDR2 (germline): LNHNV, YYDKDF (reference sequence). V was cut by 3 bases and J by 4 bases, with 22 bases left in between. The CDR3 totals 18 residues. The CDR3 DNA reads TGTGCCACCAGCAGCCCTCTAGCCAGGGACACAAGTTACAATGAGCAGTTCTTC. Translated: CATSSPLARDTSYNEQFF.

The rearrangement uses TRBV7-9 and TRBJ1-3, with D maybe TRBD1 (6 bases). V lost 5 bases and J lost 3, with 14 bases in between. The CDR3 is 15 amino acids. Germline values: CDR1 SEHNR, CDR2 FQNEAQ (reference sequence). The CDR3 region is CASSPTGNLGNTIYF. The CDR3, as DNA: TGTGCCAGCAGCCCCACAGGGAACCTTGGAAACACCATATATTTT. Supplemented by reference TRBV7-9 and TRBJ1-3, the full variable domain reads DTGVSQNPRHKITKRGQNVTFRCDPISEHNRLYWYRQTLGQGPEFLTYFQNEAQLEKSRLLSDRFSAERPKGSFSTLEIQRTEQGDSAMYLCASSPTGNLGNTIYFGEGSWLTVV.

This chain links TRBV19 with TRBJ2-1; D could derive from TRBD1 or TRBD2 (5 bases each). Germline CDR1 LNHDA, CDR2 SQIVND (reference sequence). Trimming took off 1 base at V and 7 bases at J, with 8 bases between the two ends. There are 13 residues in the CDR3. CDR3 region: CASSIGGVNEQFF. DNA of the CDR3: TGTGCCAGTAGTATAGGAGGGGTGAATGAGCAGTTCTTC. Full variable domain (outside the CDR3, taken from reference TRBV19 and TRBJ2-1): DGGITQSPKYLFRKEGQNVTLSCEQNLNHDAMYWYRQDPGQGLRLIYYSQIVNDFQKGDIAEGYSVSREKKESFPLTVTSAQKNPTAFYLCASSIGGVNEQFFGPGTRLTVL.

CDR3 bases: TGTGCCAGCAGCTTTGGCAACTCTGGAAACACCATATATTTT. As protein: CASSFGNSGNTIYF. This chain connects TRBV5-6 to TRBJ1-3, with D unresolved. Looked up from germline, CDR1 is SGHDT and CDR2 is YYEEEE. The CDR3 extends over 14 amino acids. V gave up 2 bases and J gave up 0 bases, with 6 bases separating them. Combining the CDR3 with reference TRBV5-6 and TRBJ1-3 gives the whole variable domain DAGVTQSPTHLIKTRGQQVTLRCSPKSGHDTVSWYQQALGQGPQFIFQYYEEEERQRGNFPDRFSGHQFPNYSSELNVNALLLGDSALYLCASSFGNSGNTIYFGEGSWLTVV.

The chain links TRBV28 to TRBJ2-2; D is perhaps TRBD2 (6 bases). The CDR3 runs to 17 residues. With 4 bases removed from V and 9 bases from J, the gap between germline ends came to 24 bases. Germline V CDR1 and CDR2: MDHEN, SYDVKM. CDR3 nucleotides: TGTGCCAGCAGTTCCCACCGGAGGGGACTTCAACACCGGGAGCTGTTTTTT. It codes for CASSSHRRGLQHRELFF.

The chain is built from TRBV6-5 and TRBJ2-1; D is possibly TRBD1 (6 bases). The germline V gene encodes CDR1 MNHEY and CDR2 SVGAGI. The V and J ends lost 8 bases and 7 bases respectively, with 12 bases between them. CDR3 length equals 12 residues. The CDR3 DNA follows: TGTGCCAGCCGGCGAGGGGGTAATGAGCAGTTCTTC. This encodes CASRRGGNEQFF.

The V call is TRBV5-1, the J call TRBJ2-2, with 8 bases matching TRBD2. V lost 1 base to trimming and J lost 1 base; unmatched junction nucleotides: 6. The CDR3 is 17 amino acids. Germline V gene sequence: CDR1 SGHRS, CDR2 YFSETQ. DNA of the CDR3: TGCGCCAGCAGCTTGACCGGGACTAGTTGGAACACCGGGGAGCTGTTTTTT. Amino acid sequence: CASSLTGTSWNTGELFF.

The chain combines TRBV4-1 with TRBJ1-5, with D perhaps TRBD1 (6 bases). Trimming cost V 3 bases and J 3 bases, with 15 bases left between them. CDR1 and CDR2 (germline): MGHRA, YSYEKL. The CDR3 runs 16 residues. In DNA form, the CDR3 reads TGCGCCAGCAGCCAGGGGGCTAGAACAGACAATCAGCCCCAGCATTTT. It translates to CASSQGARTDNQPQHF.

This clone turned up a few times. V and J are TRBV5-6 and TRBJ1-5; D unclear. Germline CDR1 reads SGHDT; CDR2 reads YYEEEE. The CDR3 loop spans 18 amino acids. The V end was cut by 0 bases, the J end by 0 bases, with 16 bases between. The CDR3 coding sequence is TGTGCCAGCAGCTTGGACGGGCTGGGCATCAATAGCAATCAGCCCCAGCATTTT. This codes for CASSLDGLGINSNQPQHF.

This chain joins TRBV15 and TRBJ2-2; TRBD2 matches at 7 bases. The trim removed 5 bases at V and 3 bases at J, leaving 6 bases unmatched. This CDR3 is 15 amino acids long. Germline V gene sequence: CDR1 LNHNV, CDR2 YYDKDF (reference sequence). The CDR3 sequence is CATSWGLPDTGELFF. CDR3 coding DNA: TGTGCCACCAGCTGGGGACTACCGGACACCGGGGAGCTGTTTTTT.

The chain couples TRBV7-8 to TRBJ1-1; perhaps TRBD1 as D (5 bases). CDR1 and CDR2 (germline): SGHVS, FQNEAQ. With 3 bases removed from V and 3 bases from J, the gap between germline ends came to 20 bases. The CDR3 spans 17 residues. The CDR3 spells CASSLGERTPADTEAFF. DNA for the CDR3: TGTGCCAGCAGCTTGGGAGAACGGACACCGGCGGACACTGAAGCTTTCTTT.

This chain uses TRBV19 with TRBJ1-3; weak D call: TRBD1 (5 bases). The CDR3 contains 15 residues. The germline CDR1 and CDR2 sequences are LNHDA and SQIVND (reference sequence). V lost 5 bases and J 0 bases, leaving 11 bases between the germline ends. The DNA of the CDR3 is TGTGCCAGTAGTTCTCAGGGAAACTCTGGAAACACCATATATTTT. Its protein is CASSSQGNSGNTIYF.

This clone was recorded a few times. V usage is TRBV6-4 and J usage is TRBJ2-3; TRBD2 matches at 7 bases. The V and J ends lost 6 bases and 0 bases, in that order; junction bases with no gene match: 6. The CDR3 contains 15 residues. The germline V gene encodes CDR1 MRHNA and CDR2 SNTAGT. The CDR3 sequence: CASSSQAGSTDTQYF. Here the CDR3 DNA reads TGTGCCAGCAGCAGCCAAGCGGGGAGCACAGATACGCAGTATTTT.